The source of this T cell receptor beta chain is a study of post-analysis software for immune sequencing data (dated by TCRdb to the mid-2010s). Broadly, across the study: Relapsing-remitting, secondary progressive and progressive-relapsing multiple sclerosis were recorded as disease courses, and subtype annotation was lacking for some patients. The multiple sclerosis patient repertoires were compared with about a dozen previously published healthy control repertoires from donors aged roughly 6 to 27 years. A subset of samples was prepared in parallel using single-end sample barcoding, then pooled and co-amplified after Illumina adapter ligation.

The CDR3 goes from the cysteine to the phenylalanine over 14 residues. Solely the CDR3 DNA is kept, with 42 bases framed from the first base. Trimming removed 8 bases from V and 4 bases from J, leaving 15 bases between the germline ends. About this clonotype: What this receptor recognizes is not known. Base qualities are missing; no much larger clone stands one base away.

The receptor library was made with PCR. TCRdb shows the sequencer as Illumina HiSeq 2500. To reduce PCR and sequencing biases, unique molecular identifiers were incorporated into the TCR beta cDNA libraries. Approximately 500,000 cDNA molecules were obtained for every 1 to 10 million input T cells, so each molecule roughly corresponded to one T cell. The patient libraries were prepared and sequenced with the same protocol used for the earlier healthy control dataset. Within a given batch, samples were prepared together, multiplexed and sequenced on the same HiSeq lane. From the authors' description of their analysis: Raw barcoded reads were processed with MIGEC, discarding single-read molecular identifier groups before consensus assembly and CDR3 extraction. VDJtools was used for post-analysis of the clonotype tables, and diversity was normalized by down-sampling every dataset to the size of the smallest sample. In repertoire overlap clustering, CDR3 amino acid sequences, but not nucleotide sequences, were matched to correct batch-related cross-sample contamination. TCRdb took the public reads, trimmed them with fastp at Q25, ran MiXCR for clone calling and kept in-frame beta chains. Rows matching on CDR3 protein sequence are summarized as one entry with the most common DNA and genes. The V and J calls shown here were made by TCRdb, not taken from the authors' results. The sample table holds hundreds of thousands of distinct CDR3 sequences, of which around 60% were seen once. Around 11% of the sample rests with the top ten.

Study-level results and caveats: Four or five TRBV segments, including TRBV5-6, TRBV5-1 and TRBV20-1, were significantly more frequent in patients than controls. The control group was slightly older than the multiple sclerosis patient group. Multiple sclerosis patients had significantly lower normalized Chao1 diversity than controls, a result that suggests substantial peripheral T-cell clonal expansion. Direct clustering with F measure showed strong co-clustering of samples prepared in the same batch, prompting a batch-effect correction.

To demonstrate the VDJtools post-analysis software, TCR beta repertoires were profiled from the peripheral blood of more than ten young patients with multiple sclerosis. The multiple sclerosis patients were children and adolescents ranging in age from roughly 6 to 16 years. Here the chain combines TRBV12-3 or TRBV12-4 and TRBJ2-1, with the D gene too uncertain to name. Specimen: blood. The clonotype originates from a girl aged 2 to 10 with multiple sclerosis. The DNA is TGTGCCAGCTCACAGTCTACAATTTACAATGAGCAGTTCTTC. The translation is CASSQSTIYNEQFF.